Following are 13 T cell receptor beta chains from one sample sequenced in a study of vaccination effects on CD4 cells after COVID-19. These receptors' targets are unknown. This table comes from immunoSEQ multiplex PCR, and its TCRdb copy is limited to in-frame clones, with some not included. The repertoire includes 60,000 to 90,000 clones, around 81% of them detected once, and 0.95% to 1.5% sits in the top ten. After expansion with viral peptide pools in the ViraFEST assay, antigen-specific CD4+ T cells were sequenced. Following a roughly 9-day culture, CD4+ T cells were purified. Either the mRNA-1273 or the BNT162b2 vaccine was given to participants as two doses. This specimen was CD4+ T cells from PBMCs cultured with HCoV-229E spike peptides, taken after COVID-19 vaccination. The receptors were gathered from a human donor who received a COVID-19 vaccine.

V usage is TRBV5-1 and J usage is TRBJ1-6; perhaps TRBD1 as D (6 bases). The CDR3 sequence is 15 residues long. V was trimmed by 7 bases and J by 5 bases, leaving 16 bases between them. CDR1 is SGHRS and CDR2 is YFSETQ in the germline V gene. CDR3 amino acids: CASRIGDTNNSPLHF. The CDR3 nucleotides read TGCGCCAGCCGCATAGGGGACACCAATAATTCACCCCTCCACTTT.

The chain uses TRBV18 and TRBJ1-5; no reliable D call. The CDR3 is 14 amino acids. The V end was cut by 5 bases, the J end by 7 bases, with 15 bases between. CDR1 and CDR2 (germline): KGHSH, LQKENI. This CDR3 is CASSEHPGSQPQHF. As DNA, the CDR3 is TGTGCCAGCTCAGAACACCCTGGATCCCAGCCCCAGCATTTT.

This clone was recorded a few times. This chain joins TRBV6-6 and TRBJ2-3; 9 bases line up with TRBD2. Germline loops: CDR1 MNHNY, CDR2 SVGAGI (reference sequence). This CDR3 is 12 amino acids long. The junction had 2 bases not matched to a gene; V was cut back by 5 bases and J by 8 bases. CDR3 DNA sequence: TGTGCCAGCAGTCCTAGCGGGGCTACGCAGTATTTT. This codes for CASSPSGATQYF.

This chain uses TRBV9 with TRBJ1-5; D not resolved. V was shortened by 3 bases and J by 6 bases, with 10 bases between the two germline ends. Germline V gives CDR1 SGDLS, CDR2 YYNGEE. CDR3 size: 13 residues. CDR3 residues: CASSADLRQPQHF. Written as DNA, the CDR3 is TGTGCCAGCAGCGCGGACTTACGTCAGCCCCAGCATTTT.

V is TRBV4-3 and J is TRBJ1-2; TRBD1 matches at 7 bases. V dropped 3 bases and J dropped 2; count of bases not matched to a gene: 3. This CDR3 contains 14 residues. The germline V gene has CDR1 LGHNA and CDR2 YSLEER. The chain's CDR3 is CASSQQTGNYGYTF. In DNA, the CDR3 is TGCGCCAGCAGCCAGCAGACAGGGAACTATGGCTACACCTTC.

The chain carries TRBV3-1 (or the pseudogene TRBV3-2) and TRBJ2-4, with 11 bases matching TRBD2. The CDR3 consists of 15 residues. The V segment lost 4 bases and the J segment 8 bases; nucleotides outside the gene matches: 7. Germline CDR1 reads LGHDT; CDR2 reads YNNKEL (reference sequence). CDR3 loop: CASSLTSGVRDIQYF. CDR3 nucleotides: TGTGCCAGCAGCCTGACTAGCGGGGTAAGGGACATTCAGTACTTC.

The genes are TRBV25-1 and TRBJ1-1; D is undetermined. V was clipped by 3 bases and J by 1 base, with 9 bases between them. This CDR3 spans 14 amino acids. The germline V gene has CDR1 MGHDK and CDR2 SYGVNS. The CDR3 protein is CASSDYRGNTEAFF. The CDR3 bases are TGTGCCAGCAGTGATTACCGGGGGAACACTGAAGCTTTCTTT.

V usage is TRBV29-1 and J usage is TRBJ2-1; D is uncertain. Per the germline V gene, CDR1 is SQVTM and CDR2 is ANQGSEA. With 7 bases removed from V and 12 bases from J, the gap between germline ends came to 25 bases. This CDR3 is 14 amino acids long. Here the CDR3 DNA reads TGCAGCGCCGACTCGCAGAACATAATGAACGGGCAGTTCTTC. Its translation: CSADSQNIMNGQFF.

The chain has TRBV21-1 and TRBJ2-1; the table's D call, TRBD1, was not checked against the DNA. TRBV21-1 represents a pseudogene. This CDR3 is built from 20 residues. This chain's CDR3 is CASSPLWEGQGNYSYNEQFF. DNA for the CDR3: TGTGCCAGCAGCCCCTTGTGGGAGGGACAGGGCAATTATTCCTACAATGAGCAGTTCTTC.

The genes are TRBV5-6 and TRBJ1-1; a possible D gene is TRBD1 (6 bases). The CDR3 consists of 17 residues. Trimming cost V 4 bases and J 7 bases, with 26 bases left between them. Germline V gene sequence: CDR1 SGHDT, CDR2 YYEEEE. Written as DNA, the CDR3 is TGTGCCAGCAGCCCTTTTGATCCGGACAGCGAACTGTTTGAAGCTTTCTTT. Encoded protein: CASSPFDPDSELFEAFF.

This chain links TRBV7-8 with TRBJ2-3; D gene unclear. Trimming stripped 1 base from V and 0 bases from J, with 5 bases between. This CDR3 region has 14 residues. The germline V gene encodes CDR1 SGHVS and CDR2 FQNEAQ. CDR3 DNA: TGTGCCAGCAGCTTAGTTGCGAGCACAGATACGCAGTATTTT. Its protein is CASSLVASTDTQYF.

The chain combines TRBV28 with TRBJ1-5; D remains unclear. Trimming removed 6 bases from V and 2 bases from J, with 8 bases in between. Germline CDR1 is MDHEN and CDR2 is SYDVKM. The CDR3 length is 13 residues. The CDR3 nucleotides are TGTGCCAGCAGCGACACGGGCAATCAGCCCCAGCATTTT. This translates into CASSDTGNQPQHF.

The V and J genes are TRBV6-6 and TRBJ1-5; D is perhaps TRBD1 (6 bases). Germline CDR1 and CDR2: MNHNY and SVGAGI (reference sequence). The V gene lost 2 bases and the J gene lost 3 bases, with 14 bases spanning the gap. This CDR3 spans 16 amino acids. The CDR3 region has the DNA TGTGCCAGCAGTTACGACCAGGGGAGGCTCAATCAGCCCCAGCATTTT. Protein: CASSYDQGRLNQPQHF.